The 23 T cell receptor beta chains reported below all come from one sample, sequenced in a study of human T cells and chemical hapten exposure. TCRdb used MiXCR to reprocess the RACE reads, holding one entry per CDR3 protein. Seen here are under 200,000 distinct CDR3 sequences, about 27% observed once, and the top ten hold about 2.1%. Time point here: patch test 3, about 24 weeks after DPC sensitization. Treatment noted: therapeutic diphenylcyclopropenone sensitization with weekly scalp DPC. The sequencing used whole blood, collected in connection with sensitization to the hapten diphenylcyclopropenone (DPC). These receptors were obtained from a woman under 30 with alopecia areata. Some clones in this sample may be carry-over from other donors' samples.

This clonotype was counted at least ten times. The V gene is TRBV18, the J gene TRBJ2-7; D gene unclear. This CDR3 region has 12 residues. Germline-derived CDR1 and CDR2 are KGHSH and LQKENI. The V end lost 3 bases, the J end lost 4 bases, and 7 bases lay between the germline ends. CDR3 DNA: TGTGCCAGCTCACCCGACCAATACGAGCAGTACTTC. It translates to CASSPDQYEQYF.

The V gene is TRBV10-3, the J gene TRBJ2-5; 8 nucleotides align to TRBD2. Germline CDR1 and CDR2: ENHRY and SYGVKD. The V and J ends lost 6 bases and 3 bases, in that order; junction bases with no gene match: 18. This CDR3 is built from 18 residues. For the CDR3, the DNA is TGTGCCATCAGACCCGACAGGCCGCGCAGCGGGGGTAAAGAGACCCAGTACTTC. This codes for CAIRPDRPRSGGKETQYF.

The CDR3 protein is CASSRRASGGLSTDTQYF. The CDR3 region has the DNA TGTGCCAGCAGCCGACGGGCTAGCGGGGGCTTGAGCACAGATACGCAGTATTTT. The chain couples TRBV7-2 to TRBJ2-3; 10 bases map to TRBD2. In germline, CDR1 is SGHTA, CDR2 FQGNSA. The CDR3 consists of 18 residues. With V trimmed by 5 bases and J by 0 bases, 11 bases remained unmatched.

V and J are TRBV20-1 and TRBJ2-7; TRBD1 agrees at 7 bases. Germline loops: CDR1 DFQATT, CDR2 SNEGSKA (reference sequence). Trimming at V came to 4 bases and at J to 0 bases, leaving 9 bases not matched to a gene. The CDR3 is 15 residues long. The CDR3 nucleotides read TGCAGTGCTATAAGGGACAGAGCCTCCTCCTACGAGCAGTACTTC. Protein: CSAIRDRASSYEQYF.

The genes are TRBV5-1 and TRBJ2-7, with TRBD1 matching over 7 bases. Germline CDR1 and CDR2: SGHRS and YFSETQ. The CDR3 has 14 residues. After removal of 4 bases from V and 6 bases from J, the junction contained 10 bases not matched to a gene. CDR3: CASSLRTGTSEQYF. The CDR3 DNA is TGCGCCAGCAGCCTAAGGACAGGCACCAGCGAGCAGTACTTC. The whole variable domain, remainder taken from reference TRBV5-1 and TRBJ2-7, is KAGVTQTPRYLIKTRGQQVTLSCSPISGHRSVSWYQQTPGQGLQFLFEYFSETQRNKGNFPGRFSGRQFSNSRSEMNVSTLELGDSALYLCASSLRTGTSEQYFGPGTRLTVT.

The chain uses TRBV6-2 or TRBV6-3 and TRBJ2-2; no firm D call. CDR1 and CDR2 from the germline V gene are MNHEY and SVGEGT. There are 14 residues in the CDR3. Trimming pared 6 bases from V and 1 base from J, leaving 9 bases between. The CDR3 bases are TGTGCCAGCAGACCCGCCCTGAACACCGGGGAGCTGTTTTTT. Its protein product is CASRPALNTGELFF.

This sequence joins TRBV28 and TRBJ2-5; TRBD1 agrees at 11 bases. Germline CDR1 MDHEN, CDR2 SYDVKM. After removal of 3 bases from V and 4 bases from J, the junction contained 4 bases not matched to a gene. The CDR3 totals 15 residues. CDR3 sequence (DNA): TGTGCCAGCAGTTTCCCGGGACAGGGGGGAGAGACCCAGTACTTC. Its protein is CASSFPGQGGETQYF.

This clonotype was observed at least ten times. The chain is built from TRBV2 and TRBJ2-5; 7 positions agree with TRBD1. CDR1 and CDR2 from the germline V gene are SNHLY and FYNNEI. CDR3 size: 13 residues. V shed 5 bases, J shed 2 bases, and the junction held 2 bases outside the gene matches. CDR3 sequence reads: CASSRDRQETQYF. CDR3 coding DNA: TGTGCCAGCAGTCGGGACAGACAAGAGACCCAGTACTTC. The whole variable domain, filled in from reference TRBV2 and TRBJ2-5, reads EPEVTQTPSHQVTQMGQEVILRCVPISNHLYFYWYRQILGQKVEFLVSFYNNEISEKSEIFDDQFSVERPDGSNFTLKIRSTKLEDSAMYFCASSRDRQETQYFGPGTRLLVL.

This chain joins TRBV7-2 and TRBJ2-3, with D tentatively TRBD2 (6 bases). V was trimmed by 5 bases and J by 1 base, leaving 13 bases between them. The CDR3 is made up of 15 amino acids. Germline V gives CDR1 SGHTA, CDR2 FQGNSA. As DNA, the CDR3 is TGTGCCAGCAGCCCGCGGTGGGGGGGCACAGATACGCAGTATTTT. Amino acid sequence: CASSPRWGGTDTQYF.

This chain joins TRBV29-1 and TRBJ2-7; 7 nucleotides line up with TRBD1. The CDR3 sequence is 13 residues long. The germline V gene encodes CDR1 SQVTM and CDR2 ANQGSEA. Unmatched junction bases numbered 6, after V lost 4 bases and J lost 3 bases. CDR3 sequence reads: CSVVWGQNYEQYF. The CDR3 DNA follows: TGCAGCGTTGTATGGGGACAGAACTACGAGCAGTACTTC.

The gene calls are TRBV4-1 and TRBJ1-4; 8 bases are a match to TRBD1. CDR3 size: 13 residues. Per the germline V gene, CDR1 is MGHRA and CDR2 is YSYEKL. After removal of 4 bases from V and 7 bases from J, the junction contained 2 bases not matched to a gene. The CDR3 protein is CASSPGQAEKLFF. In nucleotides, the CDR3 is TGCGCCAGCAGCCCGGGACAGGCTGAAAAACTGTTTTTT.

The CDR3 nucleotides are TGTGCCAGCAGCTTAAGACAGAACGACTATGGCTACACCTTC. Translated, it gives CASSLRQNDYGYTF. V and J are TRBV7-9 and TRBJ1-2; D is perhaps TRBD1 (5 bases). The CDR3 length is 14 residues. The V end was cut by 2 bases, the J end by 3 bases, with 10 bases between. Per germline, CDR1 SEHNR and CDR2 FQNEAQ (reference sequence).

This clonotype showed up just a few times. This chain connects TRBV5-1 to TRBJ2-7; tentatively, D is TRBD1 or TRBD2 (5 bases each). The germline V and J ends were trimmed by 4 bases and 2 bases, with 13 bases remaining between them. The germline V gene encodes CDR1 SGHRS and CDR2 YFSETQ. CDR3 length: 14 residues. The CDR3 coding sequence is TGCGCCAGCAGCGGGGGACGGAAGGCCTACGAGCAGTACTTC. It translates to CASSGGRKAYEQYF.

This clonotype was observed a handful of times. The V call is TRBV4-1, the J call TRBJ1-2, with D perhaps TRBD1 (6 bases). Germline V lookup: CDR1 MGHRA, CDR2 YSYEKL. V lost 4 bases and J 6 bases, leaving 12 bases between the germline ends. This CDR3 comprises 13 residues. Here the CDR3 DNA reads TGCGCCAGCAGCCCGACAGGTTATCATGGCTACACCTTC. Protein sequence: CASSPTGYHGYTF.

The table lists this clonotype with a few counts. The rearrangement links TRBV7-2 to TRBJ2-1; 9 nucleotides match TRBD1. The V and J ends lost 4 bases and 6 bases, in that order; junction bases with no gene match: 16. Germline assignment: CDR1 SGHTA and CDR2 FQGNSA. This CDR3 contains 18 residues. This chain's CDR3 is CASSSEVGGQGLRNEQFF. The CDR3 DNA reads TGTGCCAGCAGCTCCGAGGTGGGGGGACAGGGCTTGCGCAATGAGCAGTTCTTC.

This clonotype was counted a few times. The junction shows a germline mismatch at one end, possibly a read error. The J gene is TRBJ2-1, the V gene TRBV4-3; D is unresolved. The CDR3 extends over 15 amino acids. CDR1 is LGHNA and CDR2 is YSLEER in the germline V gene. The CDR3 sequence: CASANQWSSYNEQFF. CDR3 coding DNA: TGTGCCAGCGCCAATCAATGGAGCTCCTACAATGAGCAGTTCTTC.

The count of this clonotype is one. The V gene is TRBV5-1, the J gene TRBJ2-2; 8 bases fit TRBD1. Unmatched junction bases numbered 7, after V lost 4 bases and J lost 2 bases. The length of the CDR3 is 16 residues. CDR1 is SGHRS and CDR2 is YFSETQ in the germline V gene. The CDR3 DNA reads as TGCGCCAGCAGCACCGGACAGGGAAAAAACACCGGGGAGCTGTTTTTT. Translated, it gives CASSTGQGKNTGELFF. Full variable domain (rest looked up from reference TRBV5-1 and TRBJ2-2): KAGVTQTPRYLIKTRGQQVTLSCSPISGHRSVSWYQQTPGQGLQFLFEYFSETQRNKGNFPGRFSGRQFSNSRSEMNVSTLELGDSALYLCASSTGQGKNTGELFFGEGSRLTVL.

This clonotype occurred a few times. CDR3 amino acids: CASSADRTHEGYTF. CDR3 sequence (DNA): TGTGCCAGCAGCGCCGACAGGACCCATGAGGGCTACACCTTC. The chain employs TRBV9 and TRBJ1-2; D is possibly TRBD1 (6 bases). Trimming shortened V by 3 bases and J by 8 bases, and 17 bases separated the two germline ends. CDR3 length equals 14 residues. Germline CDR1 is SGDLS and CDR2 is YYNGEE.

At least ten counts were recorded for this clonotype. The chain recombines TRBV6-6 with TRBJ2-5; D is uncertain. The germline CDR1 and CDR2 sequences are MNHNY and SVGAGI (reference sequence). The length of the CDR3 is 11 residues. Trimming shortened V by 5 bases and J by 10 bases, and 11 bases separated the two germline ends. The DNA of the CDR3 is TGTGCCAGCAGTGCCTTCCGTGGCCAGTACTTC. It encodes CASSAFRGQYF.

CDR3 bases: TGTGCCAGCAGCTTGAATGTCAATCAGCCCCAGCATTTT. It encodes CASSLNVNQPQHF. The chain couples TRBV7-2 to TRBJ1-5; no definite D call. Trimming took 3 bases from V and 3 from J, leaving 6 bases between them. Germline CDR1 SGHTA, CDR2 FQGNSA. CDR3 length: 13 residues.

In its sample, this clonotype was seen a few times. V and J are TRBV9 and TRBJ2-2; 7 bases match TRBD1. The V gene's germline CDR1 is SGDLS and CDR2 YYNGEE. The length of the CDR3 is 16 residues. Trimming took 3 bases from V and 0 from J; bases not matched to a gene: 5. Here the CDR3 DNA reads TGTGCCAGCAGCGCCAACAGGGGTTCGAACACCGGGGAGCTGTTTTTT. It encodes CASSANRGSNTGELFF.

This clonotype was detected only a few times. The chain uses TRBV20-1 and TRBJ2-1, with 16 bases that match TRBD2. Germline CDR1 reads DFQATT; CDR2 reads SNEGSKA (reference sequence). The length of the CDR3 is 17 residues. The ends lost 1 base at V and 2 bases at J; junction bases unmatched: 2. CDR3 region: CSARAGTSGRAYNEQFF. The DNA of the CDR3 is TGCAGTGCTAGAGCCGGGACTAGCGGGAGGGCCTACAATGAGCAGTTCTTC.

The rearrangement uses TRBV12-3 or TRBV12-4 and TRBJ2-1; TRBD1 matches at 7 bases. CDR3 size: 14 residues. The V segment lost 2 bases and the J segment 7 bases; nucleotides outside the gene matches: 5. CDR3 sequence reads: CASSLTTGVNEQFF. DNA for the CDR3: TGTGCCAGCAGTTTAACCACAGGGGTGAATGAGCAGTTCTTC.